This T cell receptor beta chain was obtained from a study of blood T cells in healthy people across ages. The CDR3 covers 13 residues. The ends lost 5 bases at V and 6 bases at J; junction bases unmatched: 5. The V gene's germline CDR1 is SGHTA and CDR2 FQGNSA. This clonotype was counted at least ten times. Together with a sample-barcoded 5' primer, a J-beta primer mix was included in a second PCR lasting roughly 6 to 12 cycles. Template switching added a 12-random-nucleotide identifier to every cDNA molecule. TCRdb ran MiXCR on the 5' RACE reads and lists one entry per CDR3 protein. The data hold roughly 410,000 distinct CDR3 sequences, with about 55% observed a single time.

The V call is TRBV7-2, the J call TRBJ2-7, with 9 bases that match TRBD1. The sample comprised blood. The receptor was derived from a man aged 60-69 years in good health. CDR3 DNA: TGTGCCAGCAGCCCGGGACAGGGTGGCGAGCAGTACTTC. The encoded protein is CASSPGQGGEQYF.